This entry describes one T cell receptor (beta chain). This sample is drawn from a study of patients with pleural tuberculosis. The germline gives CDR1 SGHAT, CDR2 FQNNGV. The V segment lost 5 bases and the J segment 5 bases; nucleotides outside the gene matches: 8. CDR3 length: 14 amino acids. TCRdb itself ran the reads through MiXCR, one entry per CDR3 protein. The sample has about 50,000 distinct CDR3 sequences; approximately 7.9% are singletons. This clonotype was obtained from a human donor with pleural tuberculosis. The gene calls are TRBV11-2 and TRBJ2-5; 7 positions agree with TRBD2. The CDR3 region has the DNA TGTGCCAGCAGCCCAGGCGGGGGATTGGAGACCCAGTACTTC. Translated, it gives CASSPGGGLETQYF. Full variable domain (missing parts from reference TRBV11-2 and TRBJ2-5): EAGVAQSPRYKIIEKRQSVAFWCNPISGHATLYWYQQILGQGPKLLIQFQNNGVVDDSQLPKDRFSAERLKGVDSTLKIQPAKLEDSAVYLCASSPGGGLETQYFGPGTRLLVL.